The rows below give T cell receptor beta chains drawn from one sample of a study of control samples from healthy donors and cancer patients. Profiled with immunoSEQ multiplex PCR; TCRdb holds only in-frame clones, not every one. The profile shows roughly 100,000 clones, about nine tenths of them singletons. Source material: blood. The receptors here all came from a human donor in good health. The donor label of this sample is uncertain. Each CDR3 is given with its conserved first and last residue. D genes are given only for firm matches. Size tells how often a clone was seen (once, few, many) or the class of an expanded clone, and some rows leave it out.

- TRBJ1-4 TRBD1 TRBV7-6 CASSSNRGQEKLFF TGTGCCAGCAGCTCCAACAGGGGGCAAGAAAAACTGTTTTTT
few TRBJ2-3 - TRBV28 CASMSSFTQYF TGTGCCAGCATGTCTAGTTTTACGCAGTATTTT
- TRBJ1-1 - TRBV12-3/TRBV12-4 CASSSPGNTEAFF TGTGCCAGCAGCTCCCCGGGGAACACTGAAGCTTTCTTT
- TRBJ2-5 - TRBV9 CASSVTSIPETQYF TGTGCCAGCAGCGTAACGAGTATCCCGGAGACCCAGTACTTC
- TRBJ2-3 - TRBV19 CASSMTGHGVTDTQYF TGTGCCAGTAGTATGACAGGCCACGGAGTAACAGATACGCAGTATTTT
- TRBJ2-6 TRBD2 TRBV5-4 CASSSGREGSGANVLTF TGTGCCAGCAGCTCCGGACGGGAGGGGAGCGGGGCCAACGTCCTGACTTTC
- TRBJ1-1 - TRBV7-9 CASSFTRGEGEAFF TGTGCCAGCAGCTTTACAAGAGGGGAGGGTGAAGCTTTCTTT
- TRBJ1-4 - TRBV18 CASSPNRGDEKLFF TGTGCCAGCTCACCCAACCGGGGGGATGAAAAACTGTTTTTT
- TRBJ1-1 - TRBV2 CASSGRGLNTEAFF TGTGCCAGCAGTGGAAGGGGATTGAACACTGAAGCTTTCTTT
- TRBJ2-3 - TRBV18 CASSTFPQDTQYF TGTGCCAGCTCAACCTTCCCGCAGGATACGCAGTATTTT
- TRBJ2-1 - TRBV7-9 CASSSPGGSSYNEQFF TGTGCCAGCAGCTCCCCAGGGGGGAGCTCCTACAATGAGCAGTTCTTC
- TRBJ2-5 - TRBV21-1 CASSKVGWTGGWETQYF TGTGCCAGCAGCAAAGTCGGATGGACAGGCGGTTGGGAGACCCAGTACTTC
- TRBJ1-3 TRBD1 TRBV5-1 CASAQSGQGAGNTIYF TGCGCCAGCGCCCAGTCAGGACAGGGGGCTGGAAACACCATATATTTT
once TRBJ1-6 - TRBV7-2 CASSNRIYNSPLHF TGTGCCAGCAGCAACCGCATCTATAATTCACCCCTCCACTTT
- TRBJ1-4 - TRBV27 CASRGAGFAWGGTEKLFF TGTGCCAGCAGGGGGGCAGGGTTCGCTTGGGGTGGAACGGAAAAACTGTTTTTT
- TRBJ2-3 TRBD2 TRBV19 CASRLAGLDTQYF TGTGCCAGTAGACTAGCGGGGTTAGATACGCAGTATTTT
- TRBJ2-7 - TRBV5-6 CASSGGTPYEQYF TGTGCCAGCAGCGGCGGGACACCCTACGAGCAGTACTTC
- TRBJ2-3 - TRBV6-6 CASRFMALTDTQYF TGTGCCAGCAGATTCATGGCCCTCACAGATACGCAGTATTTT
- TRBJ2-7 - TRBV11-2 CASSLEGGGYEQYF TGTGCCAGCAGCTTAGAAGGAGGCGGATACGAGCAGTACTTC
once TRBJ2-5 - TRBV15 CATSSNRQLNQETQYF TGTGCCACCAGCAGCAATCGACAGCTCAACCAAGAGACCCAGTACTTC
once TRBJ2-1 - TRBV3-1/TRBV3-2 CASSRGINEQFF TGTGCCAGCAGCCGAGGGATCAATGAGCAGTTCTTC
- TRBJ1-3 - TRBV11-2 CASSFSPGRDGSGNTIYF TGTGCCAGCAGCTTTTCACCCGGCAGGGATGGCTCTGGAAACACCATATATTTT
- TRBJ1-2 TRBD1 TRBV6-5 CASRQTGYVGYTF TGTGCCAGCAGGCAGACAGGGTATGTCGGCTACACCTTC
- TRBJ1-6 - TRBV6-1 CASMGGSTPLHF TGTGCCAGCATGGGGGGATCGACACCCCTCCACTTT
- TRBJ1-5 TRBD1 TRBV5-5 CASSLPTGGRCQPQHF TGTGCCAGCAGCCTACCTACAGGGGGCAGGTGTCAGCCCCAGCATTTT
- TRBJ2-6 - TRBV29-1 CSVVFGANVLTF TGCAGCGTTGTGTTCGGGGCCAACGTCCTGACTTTC
- TRBJ1-2 TRBD1 TRBV5-1 CASSTSPGGLYGYTF TGCGCCAGCAGCACTAGCCCAGGGGGCCTCTATGGCTACACCTTC
- TRBJ2-3 - TRBV10-1 CASSEFSTDTQYF TGCGCCAGCAGTGAATTCAGCACAGATACGCAGTATTTT
- TRBJ1-1 - TRBV19 CASTRQMNTEAFF TGTGCCAGTACGAGACAGATGAACACTGAAGCTTTCTTT
- TRBJ2-3 TRBD1 TRBV19 CASSPRTGGLTDTQYF TGTGCCAGTAGTCCTCGGACAGGGGGCCTCACAGATACGCAGTATTTT
once TRBJ1-1 - TRBV30 CALTENTEAFF TGTGCCTTGACAGAGAACACTGAAGCTTTCTTT
- TRBJ1-3 - TRBV6-1 CASSERISGNTIYF TGTGCCAGCAGTGAGCGCATCTCTGGAAACACCATATATTTT
- TRBJ1-4 - TRBV5-5 CASSLGWGPLGNEKLFF TGTGCCAGCAGCTTGGGCTGGGGTCCCTTAGGTAATGAAAAACTGTTTTTT
- TRBJ2-7 TRBD1 TRBV6-1 CASSEGQGASYEQYF TGTGCCAGCAGTGAGGGGCAGGGGGCCTCCTACGAGCAGTACTTC
few TRBJ1-1 - TRBV19 CASSSGRENTEAFF TGTGCCAGTAGCTCGGGACGGGAAAACACTGAAGCTTTCTTT
once TRBJ2-2 TRBD1 TRBV19 CASSIRGQGAGELFF TGTGCCAGTAGTATTCGGGGACAGGGGGCCGGGGAGCTGTTTTTT
- TRBJ2-5 - TRBV6-5 CASNPPRFGRETQYF TGTGCCAGCAACCCACCTCGATTCGGGCGGGAGACCCAGTACTTC
- TRBJ1-6 TRBD1 TRBV6-5 CASRDRAVDNSPLHF TGTGCCAGCAGGGACAGGGCGGTGGATAATTCACCCCTCCACTTT
- TRBJ1-6 - TRBV6-5 CASRRPNSPLHF TGTGCCAGCAGACGGCCTAATTCACCCCTCCACTTT
- TRBJ1-1 - TRBV27 CASSLSGRVGTEAFF TGTGCCAGCAGTTTATCAGGAAGGGTTGGGACTGAAGCTTTCTTT
- TRBJ1-2 TRBD1 TRBV2 CASGRDRVDYGYTF TGTGCCAGCGGAAGGGACAGGGTAGACTATGGCTACACCTTC
- TRBJ1-5 - TRBV24-1 CATPEEKPQHF TGTGCCACCCCGGAGGAGAAGCCCCAGCATTTT
- TRBJ2-7 TRBD1 TRBV27 CASSSRSGGALYEQYF TGTGCCAGCAGTTCCCGGTCAGGGGGCGCCCTCTACGAGCAGTACTTC
once TRBJ2-7 - TRBV2 CASSEQGVVGQYF TGTGCCAGCAGTGAACAGGGTGTAGTGGGGCAGTACTTC
- TRBJ2-1 - TRBV19 CASRKWGEKYNEQFF TGTGCCAGTAGGAAATGGGGGGAGAAGTACAATGAGCAGTTCTTC
- TRBJ1-5 - TRBV6-4 CASILTGLKYQPQHF TGTGCCAGCATACTAACTGGACTTAAATATCAGCCCCAGCATTTT
- TRBJ1-1 TRBD1 TRBV2 CASSEGQGRITFF TGTGCCAGCAGTGAAGGACAGGGGAGGATAACTTTCTTT
once TRBJ1-2 - TRBV6-5 CASGREGYTF TGTGCCAGCGGGAGGGAGGGCTACACCTTC
- TRBJ2-2 - TRBV9 CASSDSSADGELFF TGTGCCAGCAGCGACTCCTCGGCCGACGGGGAGCTGTTTTTT
- TRBJ2-7 TRBD1 TRBV10-3 CATTGNYEQYF TGTGCCACGACAGGGAACTACGAGCAGTACTTC
- TRBJ1-1 - TRBV12-3/TRBV12-4 CASSLAGTAEAFF TGTGCCAGCAGTTTAGCAGGTACTGCTGAAGCTTTCTTT
- TRBJ2-7 - TRBV25-1 CASTDQSDTSYEQYF TGTGCCAGCACAGACCAAAGTGACACCTCCTACGAGCAGTACTTC
- TRBJ1-1 - TRBV19 CASRSGSQGESEAFF TGTGCCAGTAGGTCAGGATCACAGGGTGAGTCTGAAGCTTTCTTT
- TRBJ2-5 - TRBV9 CASSVEGYQETQYF TGTGCCAGCAGCGTAGAGGGGTACCAAGAGACCCAGTACTTC
once TRBJ2-5 TRBD1 TRBV5-6 CASSLAFPGQPYQETQYF TGTGCCAGCAGCTTGGCATTTCCGGGACAGCCTTATCAAGAGACCCAGTACTTC